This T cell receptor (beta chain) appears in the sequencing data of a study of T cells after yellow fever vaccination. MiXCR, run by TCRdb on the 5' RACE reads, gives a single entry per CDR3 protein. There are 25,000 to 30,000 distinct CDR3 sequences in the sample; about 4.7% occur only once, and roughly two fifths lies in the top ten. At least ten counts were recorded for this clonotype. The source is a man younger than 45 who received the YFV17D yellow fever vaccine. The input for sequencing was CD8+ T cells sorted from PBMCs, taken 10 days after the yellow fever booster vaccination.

The DNA for the CDR3 is TGCAGCGTCTTAGCGCTGCGAGACACCGGGGAGCTGTTTTTT. Residues: CSVLALRDTGELFF. The chain links TRBV29-1 to TRBJ2-2, with a possible D match to TRBD2 (5 bases). Germline CDR1 is SQVTM and CDR2 is ANQGSEA. This CDR3 is 14 amino acids long. With 6 bases removed from V and 3 bases from J, the gap between germline ends came to 14 bases.